This T cell receptor beta chain was documented in a study of shared clonotypes between healthy human individuals. The CDR3 runs to 19 residues. V was trimmed by 2 bases and J by 0 bases, leaving 17 bases between them. Germline V gene sequence: CDR1 MNHEY, CDR2 SMNVEV (reference sequence). Sequencing used immunoSEQ multiplex PCR; TCRdb keeps in-frame clones, though not all of them. This table has a few million clones, more than 85% appearing once. The gene calls are TRBV27 and TRBJ2-6; no clear D. This clonotype originated in a man aged 18 to 30 in good health. Some clones in this sample may be carry-over from other donors' samples. Sequenced material: naive CD4+ T cells from PBMCs. As to subset: CD45RA+ positively selected. CDR3 region: CASSLGSGVKSSGANVLTF. The CDR3 region has the DNA TGTGCCAGCAGTTTAGGGTCAGGCGTTAAGAGCTCTGGGGCCAACGTCCTGACTTTC.